A selection of T cell receptor beta chains follows, all from one sample in a study of cytomegalovirus exposure and HLA in healthy donors. Produced via immunoSEQ multiplex PCR; TCRdb's table is partial and in-frame only. Its table lists some 72,000 clones. The sequencing input was PBMCs. These receptors all stem from a man aged 25 to 40 in good health and CMV-seronegative. Each CDR3 is given with its conserved first and last residue. A D gene is named only where the DNA matches it firmly.

V	J	D	CDR3	DNA
TRBV6-1	TRBJ2-1	-	CASSEEGGLGQFF	TGTGCCAGCAGTGAAGAGGGGGGGCTAGGGCAGTTCTTC
TRBV11-1	TRBJ2-5	-	CASSLIMAQETQYF	TGTGCCAGCAGCTTAATTATGGCACAAGAGACCCAGTACTTC
TRBV7-2	TRBJ2-5	-	CASSLDFSGETQYF	TGTGCCAGCAGCTTGGACTTTTCGGGAGAGACCCAGTACTTC
TRBV27	TRBJ2-7	-	CASSLSGSSYEQYF	TGTGCCAGCAGTCTCTCAGGTAGCTCCTACGAGCAGTACTTC
TRBV5-4	TRBJ1-1	TRBD1	CASSPTSGQGVVNTEAFF	TGTGCCAGCAGCCCGACCTCGGGACAGGGGGTGGTGAACACTGAAGCTTTCTTT
TRBV5-1	TRBJ2-1	TRBD2	CASSPGAGGTRGFF	TGCGCCAGCAGCCCCGGGGCGGGAGGGACCCGGGGGTTCTTC
TRBV9	TRBJ2-7	-	CASTKGGEGVYEQYF	TGTGCCAGCACCAAGGGGGGGGAGGGGGTCTACGAGCAGTACTTC
TRBV7-9	TRBJ2-3	-	CASSPGYYTDTQYF	TGTGCCAGCAGCCCGGGATATTACACAGATACGCAGTATTTT
TRBV6-1	TRBJ1-2	-	CASSEFFGGGGYGYTF	TGTGCCAGCAGTGAATTTTTTGGGGGGGGAGGCTATGGCTACACCTTC
TRBV9	TRBJ2-3	-	CASSVVNKRTDTQYF	TGTGCCAGCAGCGTAGTAAATAAGAGGACAGATACGCAGTATTTT
TRBV7-6	TRBJ1-3	TRBD1	CASSLPGQGSLGNTIYF	TGTGCCAGCAGCTTACCGGGACAGGGGTCCCTCGGCAACACCATATATTTT
TRBV7-9	TRBJ2-7	-	CASSLGGGQTYEQYF	TGTGCCAGCAGCTTGGGCGGGGGCCAAACCTACGAGCAGTACTTC
TRBV5-6	TRBJ1-1	TRBD1	CASSRGQGSTEAFF	TGTGCCAGCAGCCGGGGACAGGGGAGCACTGAAGCTTTCTTT
TRBV29-1	TRBJ2-4	-	CSARDMSQNIQYF	TGCAGCGCCCGAGACATGTCCCAAAACATTCAGTACTTC
TRBV6-5	TRBJ1-3	TRBD1	CASSYSGQGRNTIYF	TGTGCCAGCAGTTACTCGGGACAGGGGAGAAACACCATATATTTT
TRBV7-2	TRBJ1-1	TRBD1	CASSLPWRTGDTEAFF	TGTGCCAGCAGCCTACCATGGAGGACAGGGGACACTGAAGCTTTCTTT
TRBV5-1	TRBJ2-7	-	CASSLHYRESYEQYF	TGCGCCAGCAGCTTACACTACAGGGAGAGCTACGAGCAGTACTTC
TRBV19	TRBJ1-2	TRBD1	CASSMTGQGNYGYTF	TGTGCCAGTAGTATGACGGGACAGGGTAACTATGGCTACACCTTC
TRBV19	TRBJ2-6	-	CASTPFRGGANVLTF	TGTGCCAGTACCCCTTTCAGGGGCGGGGCCAACGTCCTGACTTTC
TRBV18	TRBJ1-3	-	CASSPGTLETTIYF	TGTGCCAGCTCACCAGGGACATTGGAAACAACCATATATTTT
TRBV29-1	TRBJ2-5	TRBD1	CSVGDRYQETQYF	TGCAGCGTCGGGGACAGGTATCAAGAGACCCAGTACTTC
TRBV5-1	TRBJ2-3	TRBD2	CASSGSGLAQDTQYF	TGCGCCAGCAGCGGCTCGGGACTAGCTCAAGATACGCAGTATTTT
TRBV6-6	TRBJ1-1	-	CASSPGTLTEAFF	TGTGCCAGCAGCCCCGGGACACTAACTGAAGCTTTCTTT
TRBV5-6	TRBJ1-1	-	CASSLQMNTEAFF	TGTGCCAGCAGCTTGCAGATGAACACTGAAGCTTTCTTT
TRBV29-1	TRBJ1-2	TRBD1	CSGGQDGYTF	TGCAGCGGGGGACAGGATGGCTACACCTTC
TRBV20-1	TRBJ2-7	-	CSADRAYEQYF	TGCAGTGCGGACAGAGCCTACGAGCAGTACTTC
TRBV9	TRBJ1-4	-	CASGSEKLFF	TGTGCCAGCGGGAGTGAAAAACTGTTTTTT
TRBV5-1	TRBJ1-1	TRBD1	CASSGQGDTEAFF	TGCGCCAGCAGTGGACAGGGGGACACTGAAGCTTTCTTT
TRBV9	TRBJ2-7	TRBD2	CASSVSGGSYEQYF	TGTGCCAGCAGCGTTAGCGGGGGATCCTACGAGCAGTACTTC
TRBV7-9	TRBJ1-2	-	CASSLQQATYGYTF	TGTGCCAGCAGCTTACAACAGGCCACCTATGGCTACACCTTC
TRBV6-6	TRBJ2-5	TRBD2	CASRKPGLAVKETQYF	TGTGCCAGCAGGAAACCGGGACTAGCGGTCAAAGAGACCCAGTACTTC
TRBV11-2	TRBJ2-1	-	CASSLYAGAYNEQFF	TGTGCCAGCAGCTTATACGCGGGTGCCTACAATGAGCAGTTCTTC
TRBV5-1	TRBJ1-1	-	CASSQGREAFF	TGCGCCAGCAGTCAGGGGCGTGAAGCTTTCTTT
TRBV5-4	TRBJ2-5	TRBD2	CASSLLGLEETQYF	TGTGCCAGCAGCTTGCTTGGACTAGAAGAGACCCAGTACTTC
TRBV4-3	TRBJ2-2	TRBD1	CASSRIPGQGMGGELFF	TGCGCCAGCAGCCGGATCCCGGGACAGGGGATGGGCGGGGAGCTGTTTTTT
TRBV4-3	TRBJ2-6	-	CASSFSTSGANVLTF	TGCGCCAGCAGCTTTAGTACCTCTGGGGCCAACGTCCTGACTTTC
TRBV18	TRBJ2-7	-	CASSPRQGTYEQYF	TGTGCCAGCTCACCAAGGCAGGGCACTTACGAGCAGTACTTC
TRBV29-1	TRBJ1-2	-	CSGAGINYGYTF	TGCAGCGGGGCAGGGATTAACTATGGCTACACCTTC